This TCR beta chain appears in the sequencing data of a study of cytomegalovirus exposure and HLA in healthy donors. Study-level points and caveats: The authors later found TCR association rates varying by HLA locus, with DRB1 most and HLA-C fewest.

About this clone: Its antigen is as yet unknown.

V shed 0 bases and J shed 4 bases, with 31 bases lying between them. The CDR3 is 22 residues long. Primers: 60 Vbeta forward and 13 Jbeta reverse. Repertoires were generated with immunoSEQ multiplex PCR, while TCRdb's copy carries only in-frame clones and drops some. The table shows around 62,000 clones, with approximately 80% occurring only once. The TCR was taken from a woman aged 25-40 years in good health and CMV-seronegative. Material: PBMCs. V and J are TRBV23-1 and TRBJ2-1, with D tentatively TRBD2 (6 bases). TRBV23-1 is an ORF for which the function is uncertain. The DNA for the CDR3 is TGCGCCAGCAGTCAATCGATTTGGGGGTCGAAGGCAGGAGGGGTGCAGTACAATGAGCAGTTCTTC. This sequence encodes CASSQSIWGSKAGGVQYNEQFF.